Presented here are 9 T cell receptor beta chains from one specimen sequenced in a study of T cells in women clearing cervical HPV infection. Clones were sequenced by immunoSEQ multiplex PCR, and TCRdb holds only the in-frame ones, with some missing. The sample shows about 20,000 clones, and roughly 7% sits with its ten largest clones. Sequencing was performed on blood buffy coat. The receptors originated from a woman aged 18 to 75 with a cervical HPV16 infection that either progressed to CIN3+ or cleared (not recorded which).

A word on this clone: The missing CDR3 end, 3 residues past where the read stops, is filled in from the germline J gene. The rearrangement links TRBV6-2 or TRBV6-3 to TRBJ2-1, with 10 bases aligning to TRBD2. Germline values: CDR1 MNHEY, CDR2 SVGEGT. With V trimmed by 8 bases and J by 6 bases, 13 bases remained unmatched. CDR3 length: 16 residues. This CDR3 reads CASRFDLAGVINEQFF. The CDR3 DNA, read in part, is TGTGCCAGCCGCTTCGACCTAGCGGGAGTAATCAATGAG.

On this clone itself: The read is 3 residues too short to cover the CDR3 end, so that end is filled in from the germline J gene. The chain joins TRBV28 to TRBJ2-4, with 7 bases lining up with TRBD2. The CDR3 runs to 14 residues. The ends lost 3 bases at V and 7 bases at J; junction bases unmatched: 6. CDR1 is MDHEN, CDR2 SYDVKM, per germline. CDR3 bases read: TGTGCCAGCAGTTTCCGAGTCGGGGGGAACATT. It specifies CASSFRVGGNI. The whole CDR3 sequence reads CASSFRVGGNIQYF.

A note on this clone: The read ends 3 residues early relative to the CDR3; the germline J gene fills the gap. This chain links TRBV2 with TRBJ1-5; possibly TRBD1 for D (5 bases). CDR3 size: 14 residues. Germline CDR1 and CDR2: SNHLY and FYNNEI. V gave up 3 bases and J gave up 1 base, with 7 bases separating them. CDR3 DNA (partial): TGTGCCAGCAGTGACAGGGTGAGCAATCAGCCC. It specifies CASSDRVSNQP. The full CDR3 reads CASSDRVSNQPQHF.

Concerning this clone itself: The read terminates 3 residues ahead of where the CDR3 ends, so the germline J gene completes it. The chain carries TRBV24-1 and TRBJ1-2; D is unclear. The CDR3 contains 17 residues. The V gene's germline CDR1 is KGHDR and CDR2 SFDVKD. CDR3 amino acids: CATSDSVGGIRVNDYTF. The part of the CDR3 DNA that was read is TGTGCCACCAGTGATTCCGTTGGCGGGATACGTGTCAATGAC.

As to this clone: One end of the junction does not line up with germline, which may come from a read error. Coverage ceases 3 residues before the CDR3 finishes, and the germline J gene fills in the end. V gene TRBV4-2 combines with J gene TRBJ1-5; D not resolved. Germline values: CDR1 LGHNA, CDR2 YNFKEQ. The CDR3 has 14 residues. The CDR3 spells CASSLSIRNQPQHF. The covered CDR3 bases are TGCGCCAGCAGCCTATCGATCAGAAATCAGCCC.

Comments on this clone: The CDR3 goes on 3 residues after the read ends, and that part is filled in from the germline J gene. The chain combines TRBV19 with TRBJ1-2; the D is unclear. The CDR3 has 16 amino acids. Germline loops: CDR1 LNHDA, CDR2 SQIVND (reference sequence). The DNA read from the CDR3 is TGTGCCAGTAGTGTGACTAGGCTGAGCTCCTACAATGAC. Its protein is CASSVTRLSSYND. The complete CDR3 protein is CASSVTRLSSYNDYTF. Full variable domain (remainder filled in from reference TRBV19 and TRBJ1-2): DGGITQSPKYLFRKEGQNVTLSCEQNLNHDAMYWYRQDPGQGLRLIYYSQIVNDFQKGDIAEGYSVSREKKESFPLTVTSAQKNPTAFYLCASSVTRLSSYNDYTFGSGTRLTVV.

On this clone itself: The read finishes 3 residues shy of the CDR3 end, and the germline J gene is used to complete it. The genes are TRBV29-1 and TRBJ2-5; 9 bases are shared with TRBD1. Losses at the gene ends were 6 bases for V and 0 bases for J; bases not matched to a gene: 5. The CDR3 loop spans 14 amino acids. Per the germline V gene, CDR1 is SQVTM and CDR2 is ANQGSEA. Incomplete CDR3 DNA: TGCAGCGTAGCGGACAGGGGCGACCAAGAGACC. Its translation: CSVADRGDQET. The whole CDR3 sequence reads CSVADRGDQETQYF. The whole variable domain, remainder taken from reference TRBV29-1 and TRBJ2-5, is SAVISQKPSRDICQRGTSLTIQCQVDSQVTMMFWYRQQPGQSLTLIATANQGSEATYESGFVIDKFPISRPNLTFSTLTVSNMSPEDSSIYLCSVADRGDQETQYFGPGTRLLVL.

Worth noting for this clone: The observed sequence ends 3 residues before the CDR3 terminus, with the missing tail filled in from the germline J gene. The chain joins TRBV27 to TRBJ2-7, with D perhaps TRBD1 (7 bases). This CDR3 region has 15 residues. The germline V gene has CDR1 MNHEY and CDR2 SMNVEV (reference sequence). The V gene lost 5 bases and the J gene lost 3 bases, with 17 bases spanning the gap. CDR3 DNA (partial): TGTGCCAGCAGTCCTCGTGGAGGGGGCTTCTACGAG. This translates into CASSPRGGGFYE. The complete CDR3 sequence is CASSPRGGGFYEQYF.

Concerning this clone: Read data end 3 residues before the CDR3 end; the end is taken from the germline J gene. The V gene is TRBV7-2, the J gene TRBJ1-5; TRBD1 aligns across 8 bases. The ends lost 5 bases at V and 6 bases at J; junction bases unmatched: 3. Germline V gene lookup returns CDR1 SGHTA and CDR2 FQGNSA. The CDR3 runs 13 residues. CDR3 DNA, as far as it was read: TGTGCCAGCAGCCAGGGGGCGGGTCAGCCC. This sequence encodes CASSQGAGQP. The full CDR3 sequence reads CASSQGAGQPQHF.